One sample yielded the 14 T cell receptor beta chains listed below, sequenced in a study of T cells in Graves' hyperthyroidism and ophthalmopathy (dated by TCRdb to 2018 to 2020). The protocol used for the library was multiplex PCR. The listed sequencing device is Illumina HiSeq 2000. TCR beta CDR3 regions were amplified from RNA transcripts. A first-round RT-PCR of the TCR CDR3 used the HTBI primer set with the Qiagen OneStep RT-PCR kit. TCRdb passed the public sequencing reads through fastp at Q25 and MiXCR, retaining productive beta sequences. One record per CDR3 amino acid sequence lists the most common genes and DNA. For this sample there are about 840,000 distinct CDR3 sequences; around 39% appear just once. Clones ranked in the top ten supply 8% to 9% of the sample. The specimen was blood. The receptors derive from a man aged 18 to 29 with Graves' hyperthyroidism.

This clonotype was observed at least ten times. The V call is TRBV20-1, the J call TRBJ1-1; TRBD1 might be the D (5 bases). This CDR3 region has 11 residues. V was trimmed by 5 bases and J by 7 bases, leaving 11 bases between them. In germline, CDR1 is DFQATT, CDR2 SNEGSKA (reference sequence). CDR3 DNA sequence: TGCAGTGCTCCAGCTGGGGGTGAAGCTTTCTTT. Translation: CSAPAGGEAFF.

This clonotype was seen repeatedly, ten times or more. The CDR3 nucleotides are TGTGCCAGTGACAGGGGCACTGAAGCTTTCTTT. It codes for CASDRGTEAFF. This chain joins TRBV19 and TRBJ1-1; 8 bases are a match to TRBD1. CDR3 size: 11 residues. Germline loops: CDR1 LNHDA, CDR2 SQIVND (reference sequence). The V segment lost 8 bases and the J segment 4 bases; nucleotides outside the gene matches: 0. Drawing the rest from reference TRBV19 and TRBJ1-1, the complete variable domain is DGGITQSPKYLFRKEGQNVTLSCEQNLNHDAMYWYRQDPGQGLRLIYYSQIVNDFQKGDIAEGYSVSREKKESFPLTVTSAQKNPTAFYLCASDRGTEAFFGQGTRLTVV.

This clonotype was detected only a few times. CDR3 DNA: TGTGCCAGCAGCCCCGAGGACAGCCGCTATTCACCCCTCCACTTT. It is translated as CASSPEDSRYSPLHF. This sequence joins TRBV7-9 and TRBJ1-6; a weak D match, TRBD1 (6 bases). Per germline, CDR1 SEHNR and CDR2 FQNEAQ (reference sequence). This CDR3 has 15 residues. Trimming pared 5 bases from V and 8 bases from J, leaving 16 bases between.

The rearrangement uses TRBV5-1 and TRBJ1-6, with unresolved D. Trimming stripped 1 base from V and 5 bases from J, with 16 bases between. Germline values: CDR1 SGHRS, CDR2 YFSETQ. CDR3 length: 17 amino acids. The CDR3 sequence is CASSLSPMRQNNSPLHF. CDR3 DNA: TGCGCCAGCAGCTTGTCCCCTATGCGGCAGAATAATTCACCCCTCCACTTT.

The chain links TRBV7-3 to TRBJ1-2; no clear D gene. CDR1 is SGHTA and CDR2 is FQGTGA in the germline V gene. The length of the CDR3 is 15 residues. Trimming pared 5 bases from V and 5 bases from J, leaving 18 bases between. CDR3 in amino acids: CASSQEWRAPYGYTF. As DNA, the CDR3 is TGTGCCAGCAGCCAAGAGTGGAGGGCCCCATATGGCTACACCTTC.

The chain combines TRBV12-3 or TRBV12-4 with TRBJ1-2, with TRBD1 identical over 7 bases. CDR3 length equals 13 residues. J lost 6 bases, V lost 4 bases, and 5 bases had no gene match. The CDR3 DNA reads TGTGCCAGCAGTTCGACAGGGAGGGATGGCTACACCTTC. Protein product: CASSSTGRDGYTF.

The gene calls are TRBV11-1 and TRBJ1-1, with D unclear. V lost 8 bases and J 0 bases, leaving 19 bases between the germline ends. The CDR3 loop spans 16 amino acids. Germline CDR1 reads SGHAT; CDR2 reads FQDESV (reference sequence). CDR3 DNA: TGTGCCAGCTCCCAGCCGGTCGGCCCGATGAACACTGAAGCTTTCTTT. Translating gives CASSQPVGPMNTEAFF.

The chain joins TRBV7-9 to TRBJ1-2; D not resolved. The CDR3 is 13 residues long. Trimming removed 5 bases at V and 8 bases at J, with 15 bases between. Germline lookup yields CDR1 SEHNR and CDR2 FQNEAQ (reference sequence). CDR3: CASSHPLAQGYTF. The CDR3 DNA reads TGTGCCAGCAGCCACCCCTTGGCTCAAGGCTACACCTTC.

V usage is TRBV7-9 and J usage is TRBJ2-5; no reliable D call. Germline assignment: CDR1 SEHNR and CDR2 FQNEAQ (reference sequence). There are 14 residues in the CDR3. With 3 bases removed from V and 5 bases from J, the gap between germline ends came to 13 bases. The CDR3 DNA sequence: TGTGCCAGCAGCTTCTCCGGCAGGCCGGAGACCCAGTACTTC. Protein: CASSFSGRPETQYF.

This clonotype was seen many times. In DNA form, the CDR3 reads TGCGCCAGCAGCTCGACAGAATTCTATGGCTACACCTTC. Translation: CASSSTEFYGYTF. The chain employs TRBV5-1 and TRBJ1-2, with D possibly being TRBD1 (5 bases). The CDR3 extends over 13 amino acids. Germline CDR1 is SGHRS and CDR2 is YFSETQ. V lost 3 bases, J lost 4 bases, and 10 bases lay in between.

To note about this clonotype: One end of the junction does not line up with germline, which may come from a read error. The chain combines TRBV6-1 with TRBJ2-7; D remains unclear. The CDR3 has 11 amino acids. Germline V gene data show CDR1 as MNHNS and CDR2 as SASEGT. Here the CDR3 reads CASREGYGQYF. CDR3 DNA: TGTGCCAGCAGAGAAGGGTACGGGCAGTACTTC.

There are a few counts of this clonotype. The V and J genes are TRBV6-1 and TRBJ2-2; D not resolved. The CDR3 consists of 14 residues. Germline V gives CDR1 MNHNS, CDR2 SASEGT. V shed 3 bases and J shed 3 bases, with 8 bases lying between them. The CDR3 DNA sequence: TGTGCCAGCAGTGACAGTTCTGACACCGGGGAGCTGTTTTTT. This translates into CASSDSSDTGELFF.

The CDR3 is CASSWKGNTEAFF. The CDR3 coding sequence is TGTGCCAGCAGTTGGAAGGGGAACACTGAAGCTTTCTTT. This chain links TRBV27 with TRBJ1-1; D gene unclear. V shed 4 bases and J shed 1 base, with 7 bases lying between them. Germline V lookup: CDR1 MNHEY, CDR2 SMNVEV (reference sequence). CDR3 size: 13 residues.

The chain couples TRBV2 to TRBJ1-2; D gene unclear. The V end was cut by 9 bases, the J end by 4 bases, with 15 bases between. CDR3 length equals 13 residues. Looked up from germline, CDR1 is SNHLY and CDR2 is FYNNEI. DNA for the CDR3: TGTGCCAGATCCCCGGGCCAGCTCTATGGCTACACCTTC. Its translation: CARSPGQLYGYTF. The variable domain in full, completed from reference TRBV2 and TRBJ1-2, reads EPEVTQTPSHQVTQMGQEVILRCVPISNHLYFYWYRQILGQKVEFLVSFYNNEISEKSEIFDDQFSVERPDGSNFTLKIRSTKLEDSAMYFCARSPGQLYGYTFGSGTRLTVV.